A selection of T cell receptor beta chains follows, all from one sample in a study of cytomegalovirus exposure and HLA in healthy donors. TCRdb's copy holds only in-frame clones and misses some; the assay was immunoSEQ multiplex PCR. The sample contains around 78,000 clones, 80% of which appear only once. Sequenced: PBMCs. The receptors shown here come from a male donor in good health and CMV-seronegative. Each CDR3 is given with its conserved first and last residue. Fields, in order: CDR3 length, clone size, V gene, J gene, D gene, CDR3 protein, CDR3 DNA. D genes are given only for firm matches. Size is stated for part of the rows, as once, few or many counts, or as a class when the clone is expanded.

>14|few|TRBV29-1|TRBJ2-7|.
CSVKVQGQGYEQYF
TGCAGCGTGAAGGTCCAAGGTCAGGGCTACGAGCAGTACTTC
>15|.|TRBV7-9|TRBJ2-7|TRBD2
CASSPPSGGTYEQYF
TGTGCCAGCAGCCCCCCCTCGGGGGGAACCTACGAGCAGTACTTC
>15|.|TRBV7-2|TRBJ2-3|TRBD2
CASSLEAGGPHTQYF
TGTGCCAGCAGCTTAGAGGCGGGAGGGCCACATACGCAGTATTTT
>16|.|TRBV2|TRBJ2-6|.
CASRELGVEGANVLTF
TGTGCCAGTCGGGAGCTGGGAGTAGAAGGGGCCAACGTCCTGACTTTC
>15|.|TRBV16|TRBJ1-4|.
CASSQSGRRDEKLFF
TGTGCCAGCAGCCAATCGGGGAGGCGGGATGAAAAACTGTTTTTT
>16|few|TRBV5-1|TRBJ1-3|TRBD1
CASSPGQGIAGNTIYF
TGCGCCAGCAGCCCGGGACAGGGGATCGCTGGAAACACCATATATTTT
>16|.|TRBV27|TRBJ1-3|.
CASSLPLTSSGNTIYF
TGTGCCAGCAGTTTACCCCTGACAAGCTCTGGAAACACCATATATTTT
>15|.|TRBV9|TRBJ1-3|.
CASSVGSHSGNTIYF
TGTGCCAGCAGCGTAGGTAGCCATTCTGGAAACACCATATATTTT
>15|.|TRBV4-3|TRBJ2-1|.
CASSQDDSSYNEQFF
TGCGCCAGCAGCCAAGACGATAGCTCCTACAATGAGCAGTTCTTC
>14|.|TRBV7-9|TRBJ1-5|.
CASSLSTGGQPQHF
TGTGCCAGCAGCTTAAGCACGGGGGGCCAGCCCCAGCATTTT
>14|.|TRBV29-1|TRBJ2-3|TRBD2
CSLGTSGNTDTQYF
TGCAGCCTAGGGACTAGCGGTAACACAGATACGCAGTATTTT
>19|.|TRBV5-1|TRBJ2-6|TRBD1
CASSTGWDRVVSGANVLTF
TGCGCCAGCAGTACTGGTTGGGACAGGGTTGTCTCTGGGGCCAACGTCCTGACTTTC
>16|.|TRBV4-3|TRBJ2-5|.
CASSPGLPESGETQYF
TGCGCCAGCAGTCCAGGACTCCCCGAGAGTGGGGAGACCCAGTACTTC
>18|.|TRBV9|TRBJ2-1|TRBD2
CASSVGVRTSGSYNEQFF
TGTGCCAGCAGCGTAGGAGTCCGGACTAGCGGATCTTACAATGAGCAGTTCTTC
>14|.|TRBV28|TRBJ1-5|.
CASSFDSPNQPQHF
TGTGCCAGCAGTTTTGACAGCCCCAATCAGCCCCAGCATTTT
>14|.|TRBV30|TRBJ2-5|TRBD2
CAWNLAVSGETQYF
TGTGCCTGGAATCTAGCGGTCTCCGGGGAGACCCAGTACTTC
>12|few|TRBV7-8|TRBJ2-7|.
CASTSVAYEQYF
TGTGCCAGCACCTCGGTAGCCTACGAGCAGTACTTC
>15|.|TRBV5-6|TRBJ2-1|TRBD1
CASSFQQGGYNEQFF
TGTGCCAGCAGCTTTCAACAGGGGGGCTACAATGAGCAGTTCTTC
>12|.|TRBV7-9|TRBJ1-2|TRBD1
CSTTTGSEGYTF
TGTTCCACCACGACAGGGTCTGAGGGCTACACCTTC
>16|few|TRBV30|TRBJ2-1|TRBD2
CAWSEVGGRKYNEQFF
TGTGCCTGGAGTGAGGTAGGCGGGAGGAAATACAATGAGCAGTTCTTC
>16|.|TRBV5-4|TRBJ2-1|TRBD2
CASSFPGLAGVYEQFF
TGTGCCAGCAGCTTTCCGGGACTAGCGGGGGTGTATGAGCAGTTCTTC
>14|.|TRBV29-1|TRBJ2-1|.
CSVETESSYNEQFF
TGCAGCGTTGAGACTGAATCCTCCTACAATGAGCAGTTCTTC